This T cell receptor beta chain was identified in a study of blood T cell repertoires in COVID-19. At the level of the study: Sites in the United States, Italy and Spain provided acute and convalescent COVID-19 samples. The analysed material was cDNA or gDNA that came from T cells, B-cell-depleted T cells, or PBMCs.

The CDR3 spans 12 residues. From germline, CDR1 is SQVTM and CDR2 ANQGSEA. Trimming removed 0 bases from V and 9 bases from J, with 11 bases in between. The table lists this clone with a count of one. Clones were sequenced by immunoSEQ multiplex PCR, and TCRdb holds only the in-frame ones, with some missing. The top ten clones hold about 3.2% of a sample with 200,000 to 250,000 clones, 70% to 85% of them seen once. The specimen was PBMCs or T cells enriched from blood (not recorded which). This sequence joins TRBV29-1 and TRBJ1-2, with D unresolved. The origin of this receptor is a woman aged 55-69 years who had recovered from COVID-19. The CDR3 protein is CSVEDLPGSYTF. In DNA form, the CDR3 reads TGCAGCGTTGAAGATCTCCCCGGTAGCTACACCTTC.